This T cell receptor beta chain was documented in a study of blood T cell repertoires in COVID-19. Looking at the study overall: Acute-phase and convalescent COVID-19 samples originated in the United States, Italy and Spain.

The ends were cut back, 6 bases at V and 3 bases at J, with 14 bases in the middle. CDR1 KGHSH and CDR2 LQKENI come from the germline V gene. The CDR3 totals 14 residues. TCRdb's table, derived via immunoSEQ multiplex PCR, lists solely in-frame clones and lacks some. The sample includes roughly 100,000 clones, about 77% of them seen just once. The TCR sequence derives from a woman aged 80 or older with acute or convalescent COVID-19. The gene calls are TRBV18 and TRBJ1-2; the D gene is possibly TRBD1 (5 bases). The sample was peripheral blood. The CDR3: CASSLTGFDYGYTF. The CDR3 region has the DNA TGTGCCAGCTCCCTAACAGGATTTGACTATGGCTACACCTTC.